This passage covers 19 T cell receptor beta chains from one sample sequenced in a study of regulatory T cells in long-lasting Graves disease. Through Arm-PCR of CDR3 regions and iRepertoire HTBI primers, TCR beta libraries were built. TCRdb independently ran MiXCR on the multiplex PCR reads; one entry per CDR3 protein. The sample lists approximately 300,000 distinct CDR3 sequences, about a sixth occurring once. Sample time point: newly diagnosed GD, antithyroid drugs for less than 3 months. PBMC-extracted RNA yielded the TCR library. Sequenced here: peripheral blood mononuclear cells (PBMCs), sampled at new diagnosis, from a patient treated with antithyroid drugs. All receptors derive from a female donor with Graves disease.

In this sample, this clonotype turned up many times. This chain joins TRBV12-3 or TRBV12-4 and TRBJ2-1; 8 nucleotides align to TRBD1. The CDR3 contains 14 residues. Trimming cost V 5 bases and J 6 bases; bases outside gene matches: 6. DNA of the CDR3: TGTGCCAGCAGTCCTCAACAGGGGGTCAATGAGCAGTTCTTC. It translates to CASSPQQGVNEQFF.

The rearrangement joins TRBV5-1 to TRBJ2-3; D is possibly TRBD2 (5 bases). Germline assignment: CDR1 SGHRS and CDR2 YFSETQ. The CDR3 sequence is 16 residues long. Trimming stripped 4 bases from V and 2 bases from J, with 17 bases between. CDR3 loop: CASSVRGALFTDTQYF. In DNA, the CDR3 is TGCGCCAGCAGCGTCCGGGGAGCCTTGTTCACAGATACGCAGTATTTT.

This clonotype was detected many times. The chain employs TRBV28 and TRBJ1-4; 8 positions agree with TRBD1. The CDR3 totals 20 residues. Germline V lookup: CDR1 MDHEN, CDR2 SYDVKM. The V gene end was trimmed by 1 base and the J gene end by 3 bases; junction bases not matched to a gene: 16. CDR3 protein: CASSLSPRRPGGTANEKLFF. Written as DNA, the CDR3 is TGTGCCAGCAGTTTATCCCCACGACGTCCAGGGGGCACAGCTAATGAAAAACTGTTTTTT. Using reference TRBV28 and TRBJ1-4 for the parts outside the CDR3, the full variable domain is DVKVTQSSRYLVKRTGEKVFLECVQDMDHENMFWYRQDPGLGLRLIYFSYDVKMKEKGDIPEGYSVSREKKERFSLILESASTNQTSMYLCASSLSPRRPGGTANEKLFFGSGTQLSVL.

This clonotype appeared many times. V is TRBV12-3 or TRBV12-4 and J is TRBJ2-1; 7 nucleotides line up with TRBD2. CDR3 length: 14 amino acids. V was pared by 4 bases and J by 9 bases, with 9 bases of the junction left unmatched. This chain's CDR3 is CASSYLVGGSEQFF. The CDR3 nucleotides are TGTGCCAGCAGTTACCTAGTCGGGGGGAGTGAGCAGTTCTTC.

There are a few counts of this clonotype. V is TRBV5-1 and J is TRBJ1-2, with D maybe TRBD1 (5 bases). This CDR3 region has 15 residues. Germline lookup yields CDR1 SGHRS and CDR2 YFSETQ. Trimming removed 0 bases at V and 5 bases at J, with 14 bases between. CDR3 sequence (DNA): TGCGCCAGCAGCTTGGTTGGGACGGAGTATTATGGCTACACCTTC. This gives the protein CASSLVGTEYYGYTF.

This clonotype appeared many times. The rearrangement uses TRBV7-9 and TRBJ1-1; TRBD1 might be the D (6 bases). Germline V gives CDR1 SEHNR, CDR2 FQNEAQ (reference sequence). The CDR3 is 17 residues long. V was pared by 5 bases and J by 1 base, with 20 bases between. CDR3 DNA sequence: TGTGCCAGCAGCCCAAAGCCAGGGGAGGTATGGAACACTGAAGCTTTCTTT. Amino acid sequence: CASSPKPGEVWNTEAFF.

This clonotype showed up many times. The chain uses TRBV12-3 or TRBV12-4 and TRBJ2-1, with D uncertain. This CDR3 is built from 13 residues. Between the trimmed V and J ends, which lost 3 bases and 6 bases, there was a span of 9 bases. CDR3 protein: CASSFASFNEQFF. DNA of the CDR3: TGTGCCAGCAGTTTTGCCAGTTTCAATGAGCAGTTCTTC.

This clonotype has more than one count but fewer than ten. This chain links TRBV18 with TRBJ1-4; D is unresolved. V shed 3 bases and J shed 4 bases, with 9 bases lying between them. The CDR3 spans 14 residues. Per the germline V gene, CDR1 is KGHSH and CDR2 is LQKENI. The CDR3 DNA reads as TGTGCCAGCTCACCCGTCTCGCTTAATGAAAAACTGTTTTTT. Protein: CASSPVSLNEKLFF. Based on the CDR3 plus reference TRBV18 and TRBJ1-4, the full variable domain is NAGVMQNPRHLVRRRGQEARLRCSPMKGHSHVYWYRQLPEEGLKFMVYLQKENIIDESGMPKERFSAEFPKEGPSILRIQQVVRGDSAAYFCASSPVSLNEKLFFGSGTQLSVL.

This sequence joins TRBV11-2 and TRBJ2-7; D not certain. V was clipped by 4 bases and J by 3 bases, with 13 bases between them. This CDR3 has 14 residues. Germline V lookup: CDR1 SGHAT, CDR2 FQNNGV. CDR3 bases: TGTGCCAGCAGCTCCCAAGTTCAAGGCTACGAGCAGTACTTC. Translating gives CASSSQVQGYEQYF.

A few counts support this clonotype. The genes are TRBV20-1 and TRBJ1-1; maybe TRBD1 (5 bases). The V gene's germline CDR1 is DFQATT and CDR2 SNEGSKA (reference sequence). V was pared by 0 bases and J by 11 bases, with 13 bases between. The CDR3 length is 12 residues. CDR3 loop: CSARDSDWGAFF. The DNA for the CDR3 is TGCAGTGCTAGAGATTCGGATTGGGGGGCTTTCTTT.

At least ten counts were recorded for this clonotype. The rearrangement joins TRBV18 to TRBJ1-1; a weak D match, TRBD1 (5 bases). The CDR3 runs 14 residues. The germline V and J ends were trimmed by 5 bases and 5 bases, with 15 bases remaining between them. From germline, CDR1 is KGHSH and CDR2 LQKENI. CDR3 residues: CASSGGHLWTEAFF. In nucleotides, the CDR3 is TGTGCCAGCTCAGGTGGACATTTGTGGACTGAAGCTTTCTTT.

On this clonotype: A far more abundant clone sits one base away, making this likely a read error. The chain links TRBV6-5 to TRBJ2-7; D is unresolved. Germline V gene lookup returns CDR1 MNHEY and CDR2 SVGAGI. The CDR3 is 12 residues long. With 4 bases removed from V and 0 bases from J, the gap between germline ends came to 4 bases. DNA for the CDR3: TGTGCCAGCAGTTCCAACTCCTACGAGCAGTACTTC. This translates into CASSSNSYEQYF.

This clonotype was seen many times. V gene TRBV10-3 combines with J gene TRBJ1-1; D might be TRBD1 (5 bases). There are 15 residues in the CDR3. CDR1 and CDR2 (germline): ENHRY, SYGVKD. V was cut by 3 bases and J by 0 bases, with 11 bases left in between. Here the CDR3 DNA reads TGTGCCATCAGTGATCCACAGGCCATGAACACTGAAGCTTTCTTT. Protein: CAISDPQAMNTEAFF.

In its sample, this clonotype was seen many times. The chain uses TRBV20-1 and TRBJ2-5; tentative D call: TRBD2 (7 bases). V lost 3 bases, J lost 5 bases, and 13 bases lay in between. The CDR3 is 13 amino acids. The germline CDR1 and CDR2 sequences are DFQATT and SNEGSKA (reference sequence). The CDR3 spells CSASGGTRETQYF. DNA for the CDR3: TGCAGTGCTAGCGGGGGGACACGGGAGACCCAGTACTTC.

This clonotype was seen at least ten times. Here the CDR3 reads CASSSGWVRESPLHF. As DNA, the CDR3 is TGTGCCAGCAGCTCGGGTTGGGTGAGAGAGTCACCCCTCCACTTT. V usage is TRBV6-1 and J usage is TRBJ1-6, with D uncertain. Per germline, CDR1 MNHNS and CDR2 SASEGT. Trimming pared 6 bases from V and 10 bases from J, leaving 19 bases between. There are 15 residues in the CDR3.

The V gene is TRBV9, the J gene TRBJ1-3, with a possible D match to TRBD1 (6 bases). V was clipped by 3 bases and J by 1 base, with 14 bases between them. The CDR3 totals 16 residues. Germline V gene lookup returns CDR1 SGDLS and CDR2 YYNGEE. CDR3 sequence (DNA): TGTGCCAGCAGCGCTCAGACAGGCCTTTCTGGAAACACCATATATTTT. It translates to CASSAQTGLSGNTIYF.

CDR3 protein: CASNSGLRSGNTIYF. CDR3 bases: TGTGCCAGCAATAGCGGACTGCGCTCGGGAAACACCATATATTTT. The genes are TRBV28 and TRBJ1-3; D gene uncertain. Trimming took 7 bases from V and 4 from J, leaving 17 bases between them. The CDR3 is 15 residues long. CDR1 and CDR2 (germline): MDHEN, SYDVKM.

The V call is TRBV3-1, the J call TRBJ1-2; 8 bases map to TRBD1. The germline V gene encodes CDR1 LGHDT and CDR2 YNNKEL (reference sequence). CDR3 size: 14 residues. The V segment lost 3 bases and the J segment 3 bases; nucleotides outside the gene matches: 3. Here the CDR3 DNA reads TGTGCCAGCAGCCAGACGGACAGGGACTATGGCTACACCTTC. This encodes CASSQTDRDYGYTF.

This clonotype was detected only a few times. The chain links TRBV5-5 to TRBJ2-2; 7 bases line up with TRBD1. The CDR3 length is 14 residues. Trimming at V came to 5 bases and at J to 4 bases, leaving 5 bases not matched to a gene. Germline V gene data show CDR1 as SGHKS and CDR2 as YYEKEE (reference sequence). CDR3 nucleotides: TGTGCCAGCAGTCTGGACAGGCCCACCGGGGAGCTGTTTTTT. Translation: CASSLDRPTGELFF. The whole variable domain, remainder taken from reference TRBV5-5 and TRBJ2-2, is DAGVTQSPTHLIKTRGQQVTLRCSPISGHKSVSWYQQVLGQGPQFIFQYYEKEERGRGNFPDRFSARQFPNYSSELNVNALLLGDSALYLCASSLDRPTGELFFGEGSRLTVL.